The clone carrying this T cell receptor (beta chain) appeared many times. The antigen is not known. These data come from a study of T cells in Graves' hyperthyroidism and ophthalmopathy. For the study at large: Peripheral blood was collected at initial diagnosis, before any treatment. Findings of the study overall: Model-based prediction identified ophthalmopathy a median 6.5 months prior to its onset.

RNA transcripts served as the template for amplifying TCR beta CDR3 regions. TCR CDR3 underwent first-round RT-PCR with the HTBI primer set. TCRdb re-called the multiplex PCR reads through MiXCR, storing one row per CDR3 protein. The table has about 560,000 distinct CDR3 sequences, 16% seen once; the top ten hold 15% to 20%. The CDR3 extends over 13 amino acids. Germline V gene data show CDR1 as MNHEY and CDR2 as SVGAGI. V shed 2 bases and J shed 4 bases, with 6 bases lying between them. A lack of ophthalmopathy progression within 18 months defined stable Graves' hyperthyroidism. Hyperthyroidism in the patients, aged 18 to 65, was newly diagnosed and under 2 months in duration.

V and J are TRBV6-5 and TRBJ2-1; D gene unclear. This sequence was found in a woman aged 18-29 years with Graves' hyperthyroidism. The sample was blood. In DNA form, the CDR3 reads TGTGCCAGCAGTTACGTAGAGTACAATGAGCAGTTCTTC. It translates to CASSYVEYNEQFF.